The 32 T cell receptor beta chains below all came from one sample that was sequenced in a study of T cell repertoires in cytomegalovirus infection. TCRdb called the reads again in MiXCR, with one record for every CDR3 protein. Seen here are roughly 600,000 distinct CDR3 sequences, 20% to 30% observed once, and the top ten hold 8%. Sample: CD8+ T cells from PBMCs. The source is a human donor in good health (CMV status not recorded). Some clones in this sample may be carry-over from other donors' samples.

The chain combines TRBV28 with TRBJ1-4; D unresolved. Germline CDR1 MDHEN, CDR2 SYDVKM. The CDR3 is 11 amino acids. Trimming shortened V by 5 bases and J by 8 bases, and 6 bases separated the two germline ends. The CDR3 is CASSNWEKLFF. DNA of the CDR3: TGTGCCAGCAGTAATTGGGAAAAACTGTTTTTT.

At least ten counts were recorded for this clonotype. The V gene is TRBV7-2, the J gene TRBJ2-1, with a weak D call TRBD1 (6 bases). The CDR3 covers 14 residues. Trimming removed 3 bases at V and 5 bases at J, with 11 bases between. Germline loops: CDR1 SGHTA, CDR2 FQGNSA. The CDR3 loop is CASSFRDTDNEQFF. Here the CDR3 DNA reads TGTGCCAGCAGCTTCCGGGACACTGACAATGAGCAGTTCTTC.

The genes are TRBV29-1 and TRBJ2-1, with D tentatively TRBD1 (8 bases). The CDR3 sequence is 14 residues long. V lost 6 bases, J lost 5 bases, and 17 bases lay in between. Per germline, CDR1 SQVTM and CDR2 ANQGSEA. The CDR3, as DNA: TGCAGCGTAGTCACAGGGGGGGGGGACAATGAGCAGTTCTTC. It codes for CSVVTGGGDNEQFF.

This clonotype was observed a handful of times. CDR3 sequence: CASSITLRTEAFF. The CDR3 DNA reads TGTGCCAGTAGTATAACTTTAAGGACTGAAGCTTTCTTT. The chain uses TRBV19 and TRBJ1-1; no firm D call. CDR1 LNHDA and CDR2 SQIVND come from the germline V gene (reference sequence). This CDR3 is built from 13 residues. V dropped 2 bases and J dropped 5 bases, with 9 bases sitting between them.

The chain recombines TRBV20-1 with TRBJ2-7; TRBD1 is a possible D gene (5 bases). V shed 3 bases and J shed 0 bases, with 9 bases lying between them. Germline-derived CDR1 and CDR2 are DFQATT and SNEGSKA (reference sequence). The CDR3 consists of 13 residues. The CDR3 reads CSASSDTSYEQYF. Written as DNA, the CDR3 is TGCAGTGCTAGCTCGGACACCTCCTACGAGCAGTACTTC.

About this clonotype itself: It may be a read error: a sequence one base away is much more abundant. The V call is TRBV7-4, the J call TRBJ2-5; 7 bases agree with TRBD2. Germline V gives CDR1 SGHVT, CDR2 SQSDAQ. Unmatched junction bases numbered 15, after V lost 11 bases and J lost 9 bases. There are 13 residues in the CDR3. The CDR3 DNA reads as TGTGCCTGGGGAGGGGACCGCCCATGGGCCCAGTACTTC. It yields the protein CAWGGDRPWAQYF.

This chain joins TRBV4-1 and TRBJ2-1; D uncertain. The germline V gene has CDR1 MGHRA and CDR2 YSYEKL. Trimming shortened V by 0 bases and J by 15 bases, and 9 bases separated the two germline ends. The CDR3 contains 11 residues. CDR3 residues: CASSQDSWRFF. CDR3 DNA: TGCGCCAGCAGCCAAGATTCCTGGAGGTTCTTC.

Of note for this clonotype: The junction does not match germline at one end; this may be a read error. V gene TRBV7-4 combines with J gene TRBJ2-3; possibly TRBD1 or TRBD2 for D (5 bases each). The CDR3 covers 11 residues. Germline V lookup: CDR1 SGHVT, CDR2 SQSDAQ. CDR3 DNA: TGTGCCAACAGCCTCCGGGACCGGCAGTATTTT. This codes for CANSLRDRQYF. Supplemented by reference TRBV7-4 and TRBJ2-3, the full variable domain reads GAGVSQSPRYKVAKRGRDVALRCDSISGHVTLYWYRQTLGQGSEVLTYSQSDAQRDKSGRPSGRFSAERPERSVSTLKIQRTEQGDSAVYLCANSLRDRQYFGPGTRLTVL.

This clonotype occurred a few times. The V and J genes are TRBV4-1 and TRBJ2-1; D call uncertain. The CDR3 runs 19 residues. Germline V gene data show CDR1 as MGHRA and CDR2 as YSYEKL. Trimming shortened V by 0 bases and J by 3 bases, and 21 bases separated the two germline ends. As DNA, the CDR3 is TGCGCCAGCAGCCAAGAGGATAATTTGTTTCGAAACGGCTACAATGAGCAGTTCTTC. Its translation: CASSQEDNLFRNGYNEQFF.

The chain joins TRBV7-3 to TRBJ2-1; no clear D gene. CDR1 is SGHTA, CDR2 FQGTGA, per germline. This CDR3 is 11 amino acids long. The V end was cut by 3 bases, the J end by 15 bases, with 12 bases between. The CDR3 is CASSFGPDGFF. CDR3 in DNA: TGTGCCAGCAGCTTCGGCCCCGACGGGTTCTTC. The full variable domain, its missing parts supplied by reference TRBV7-3 and TRBJ2-1, is GAGVSQTPSNKVTEKGKYVELRCDPISGHTALYWYRQSLGQGPEFLIYFQGTGAADDSGLPNDRFFAVRPEGSVSTLKIQRTERGDSAVYLCASSFGPDGFFGPGTRLTVL.

The genes are TRBV20-1 and TRBJ2-7, with 10 bases aligning to TRBD1. The CDR3 runs to 15 residues. After removal of 3 bases from V and 0 bases from J, the junction contained 5 bases not matched to a gene. CDR1 DFQATT and CDR2 SNEGSKA come from the germline V gene (reference sequence). The CDR3 region is CSARAGTGASYEQYV. CDR3 DNA sequence: TGCAGTGCTAGGGCCGGGACAGGGGCCTCCTACGAGCAGTACGTC.

Points on this clonotype: A read error may explain this, as a much larger clone is one base away. The V and J genes are TRBV6-2 or TRBV6-3 and TRBJ2-1, with D perhaps matching TRBD1 (6 bases). Germline V gives CDR1 MNHEY, CDR2 SVGEGT. The CDR3 is 15 residues long. This chain's CDR3 is CASSLQDSSYNERFF. CDR3 bases: TGTGCCAGCAGTCTACAGGACAGCTCCTACAATGAGCGGTTCTTC.

This chain uses TRBV15 with TRBJ2-1; D is perhaps TRBD2 (5 bases). The CDR3 is 13 amino acids. CDR1 LNHNV and CDR2 YYDKDF come from the germline V gene (reference sequence). The germline V and J ends were trimmed by 2 bases and 10 bases, with 12 bases remaining between them. The CDR3: CATSRISGYEQFF. DNA for the CDR3: TGTGCCACCAGCAGAATATCGGGGTACGAGCAGTTCTTC.

This clonotype showed up many times. The chain is built from TRBV7-6 and TRBJ2-7; 8 bases line up with TRBD2. The CDR3 consists of 14 residues. From germline, CDR1 is SGHVS and CDR2 FNYEAQ. The V segment lost 5 bases and the J segment 2 bases; nucleotides outside the gene matches: 5. The CDR3 region is CASSPAGGAYEQYV. The CDR3 DNA reads TGTGCCAGCAGCCCCGCCGGGGGGGCCTACGAGCAGTACGTC.

This clonotype was counted only a few times. The chain combines TRBV2 with TRBJ2-3; 8 bases align to TRBD1. The V and J ends lost 0 bases and 2 bases, in that order; junction bases with no gene match: 13. Germline V CDR1 and CDR2: SNHLY, FYNNEI. This CDR3 contains 19 residues. The CDR3 here is CASSEALGTGPISTDTQYF. CDR3 coding DNA: TGTGCCAGCAGTGAAGCGCTTGGGACAGGTCCTATTTCCACAGATACGCAGTATTTT.

This sequence joins TRBV20-1 and TRBJ2-7; 9 bases are shared with TRBD2. The CDR3 contains 14 residues. V gave up 1 base and J gave up 4 bases; unmatched junction bases: 5. Germline lookup yields CDR1 DFQATT and CDR2 SNEGSKA (reference sequence). The CDR3: CSARGLAERYEQYF. The CDR3 DNA is TGCAGTGCTAGAGGACTAGCGGAAAGATACGAGCAGTACTTC.

CDR3 in amino acids: CASSLPRDRVNEQFF. CDR3 in DNA: TGTGCCAGCAGTTTACCCCGGGACAGGGTAAATGAGCAGTTCTTC. The J gene is TRBJ2-1, the V gene TRBV28, with 9 bases lining up with TRBD1. Germline V lookup: CDR1 MDHEN, CDR2 SYDVKM. V lost 2 bases to trimming and J lost 7 bases; unmatched junction nucleotides: 6. The CDR3 is made up of 15 amino acids.

The J gene is TRBJ1-2, the V gene TRBV7-9, with D unresolved. V was clipped by 5 bases and J by 0 bases, with 16 bases between them. Germline V gene lookup returns CDR1 SEHNR and CDR2 FQNEAQ (reference sequence). This CDR3 is 16 amino acids long. CDR3 nucleotides: TGTGCCAGCAGCCTTTTTTTGGCCACCTCTAACTATGGCTACACCTTC. It encodes CASSLFLATSNYGYTF.

In this sample, this clonotype turned up many times. The V gene is TRBV7-6, the J gene TRBJ2-2; 8 positions match TRBD1. This CDR3 has 16 amino acids. Germline values: CDR1 SGHVS, CDR2 FNYEAQ. V lost 5 bases, J lost 4 bases, and 9 bases stayed unmatched. The CDR3 here is CASSRRTGMSTGELFF. CDR3 sequence (DNA): TGTGCCAGCAGCCGAAGGACAGGGATGAGCACCGGGGAGCTGTTTTTT.

This clonotype was recorded many times. The chain recombines TRBV11-2 with TRBJ2-2; no clear D gene. V dropped 6 bases and J dropped 2 bases, with 13 bases sitting between them. Looked up from germline, CDR1 is SGHAT and CDR2 is FQNNGV. This CDR3 comprises 15 residues. The CDR3 region is CASSSWTENTGELFF. CDR3 DNA sequence: TGTGCCAGCAGTTCCTGGACGGAAAACACCGGGGAGCTGTTTTTT.

This chain links TRBV4-1 with TRBJ2-5, with 7 bases that match TRBD2. CDR1 is MGHRA, CDR2 YSYEKL, per germline. This CDR3 region has 15 residues. V was pared by 2 bases and J by 0 bases, with 3 bases of the junction left unmatched. CDR3 coding DNA: TGCGCCAGCAGCCAACATGCGGGGGACCAAGAGACCCAGTACTTC. Protein product: CASSQHAGDQETQYF.

This clonotype was seen more than once but under ten times. This chain uses TRBV10-3 with TRBJ2-7; maybe TRBD1 (7 bases). The CDR3 runs 15 residues. V was shortened by 4 bases and J by 0 bases, with 13 bases between the two germline ends. Germline V CDR1 and CDR2: ENHRY, SYGVKD. The DNA for the CDR3 is TGTGCCATCAGTGCGGGCCAGGGGGGCTCCTACGAGCAGTACGTC. Translating it yields CAISAGQGGSYEQYV.

In its sample, this clonotype was seen many times. The chain combines TRBV7-6 with TRBJ2-3; 8 bases line up with TRBD2. The CDR3 runs to 16 residues. CDR1 is SGHVS, CDR2 FNYEAQ, per germline. V trimming: 5 bases; J trimming: 7 bases; junction bases outside the gene matches: 14. The CDR3 DNA reads as TGTGCCAGCAGCCCCAGGACTGCCTCGGGGGGGAATACGCAGTATTTT. Translating it yields CASSPRTASGGNTQYF.

This clonotype appeared a few times. This chain uses TRBV12-5 with TRBJ2-1, with 10 bases lining up with TRBD2. The germline V gene encodes CDR1 LGHNT and CDR2 FRNRAP. This CDR3 contains 15 residues. After removal of 3 bases from V and 10 bases from J, the junction contained 9 bases not matched to a gene. The CDR3 sequence: CASGFLAGALAEQFF. The CDR3 DNA reads as TGTGCTAGTGGTTTCCTAGCGGGGGCTCTTGCGGAGCAGTTCTTC.

This chain links TRBV29-1 with TRBJ1-2, with D unclear. Trimming left V 6 bases short and J 0 bases short, with 11 bases between. The CDR3 loop spans 13 amino acids. The germline V gene has CDR1 SQVTM and CDR2 ANQGSEA. CDR3 region: CSVRTVSNYGYTF. Here the CDR3 DNA reads TGCAGCGTGAGGACTGTCTCTAACTATGGCTACACCTTC. Using reference TRBV29-1 and TRBJ1-2 for the parts outside the CDR3, the full variable domain is SAVISQKPSRDICQRGTSLTIQCQVDSQVTMMFWYRQQPGQSLTLIATANQGSEATYESGFVIDKFPISRPNLTFSTLTVSNMSPEDSSIYLCSVRTVSNYGYTFGSGTRLTVV.

CDR3 loop: CASSEALGTGTGYNEQFF. The CDR3 region has the DNA TGTGCCAGCAGTGAAGCGCTTGGGACCGGGACAGGATACAATGAGCAGTTCTTC. The rearrangement uses TRBV2 and TRBJ2-1; 8 positions agree with TRBD1. Trimming cost V 0 bases and J 4 bases; bases outside gene matches: 11. The germline gives CDR1 SNHLY, CDR2 FYNNEI. The CDR3 is 18 amino acids.

This clonotype was detected only a few times. This sequence joins TRBV6-4 and TRBJ2-1, with a tentative D call TRBD2 (5 bases). Trimming removed 4 bases from V and 0 bases from J, with 13 bases in between. The germline CDR1 and CDR2 sequences are MRHNA and SNTAGT. The CDR3 is 16 residues long. The CDR3 DNA is TGTGCCAGCAGTGTGGAGGTCCAGAGCTCCTACAATGAGCAGTTCTTC. It is translated as CASSVEVQSSYNEQFF.

The rearrangement joins TRBV20-1 to TRBJ1-1; D may be TRBD1 (6 bases). Germline values: CDR1 DFQATT, CDR2 SNEGSKA (reference sequence). Trimming took off 5 bases at V and 4 bases at J, with 17 bases between the two ends. The CDR3 is 14 residues long. The CDR3 loop is CSAAPRGQVTEAFF. In DNA, the CDR3 is TGCAGTGCTGCCCCCCGGGGGCAGGTCACTGAAGCTTTCTTT.

The chain's CDR3 is CASSQDIGRRLRETQYF. CDR3 sequence (DNA): TGTGCCAGCAGCCAAGATATCGGGCGCCGTCTACGAGAGACCCAGTACTTC. V and J are TRBV14 and TRBJ2-5; D remains ambiguous. V was trimmed by 0 bases and J by 4 bases, leaving 18 bases between them. This CDR3 spans 17 amino acids. Germline assignment: CDR1 SGHDN and CDR2 FVKESK.

This clonotype was detected a few times. This chain links TRBV7-6 with TRBJ2-4; D remains ambiguous. Germline V CDR1 and CDR2: SGHVS, FNYEAQ. Trimming left V 1 base short and J 7 bases short, with 11 bases between. This CDR3 comprises 14 residues. The CDR3 reads CASSLVRGLNIQYF. The CDR3 DNA reads TGTGCCAGCAGCTTAGTTCGCGGTCTGAACATTCAGTACTTC.

This clonotype was counted at least ten times. This sequence joins TRBV7-9 and TRBJ1-2, with D uncertain. V shed 1 base and J shed 4 bases, with 7 bases lying between them. CDR1 and CDR2 from the germline V gene are SEHNR and FQNEAQ (reference sequence). CDR3 length equals 13 residues. CDR3: CASSLELFYGYTF. CDR3 DNA: TGTGCCAGCAGCTTAGAGCTATTCTATGGCTACACCTTC.

The sample holds many counts of this clonotype. This chain connects TRBV7-2 to TRBJ1-1, with 7 bases lining up with TRBD1. CDR1 and CDR2 (germline): SGHTA, FQGNSA. The J segment lost 2 bases and the V segment lost 3 bases, leaving 3 bases of the junction unmatched. The CDR3 consists of 14 residues. The CDR3 DNA follows: TGTGCCAGCAGCTTTAGGACAGGCAACACTGAAGCTTTCTTT. The encoded protein is CASSFRTGNTEAFF.